The 9 T cell receptor beta chains listed next were all sequenced from one sample in a study of identical twins. TCRdb itself ran the 5' RACE reads through MiXCR, one entry per CDR3 protein. Among approximately 530,000 distinct CDR3 sequences listed, around 20% were seen once. The same data also went into a second study, on yellow fever vaccine responses in identical twins.

Source material: CD4+ T cells sorted from blood. Receptor source: a woman younger than 35 in good health.

The chain uses TRBV3-1 and TRBJ2-1, with TRBD2 matching over 9 bases. Losses at the gene ends were 1 base for V and 7 bases for J; bases not matched to a gene: 5. Germline CDR1 is LGHDT and CDR2 is YNNKEL (reference sequence). This CDR3 has 15 residues. The CDR3 region is CASSQGLAGRNEQFF. The CDR3, as DNA: TGTGCCAGCAGCCAAGGGCTAGCGGGAAGAAATGAGCAGTTCTTC.

CDR3 DNA: TGTGCCAGCAGTCCGAGTAGCGGGCTCACCGGGGAGCTGTTTTTT. This codes for CASSPSSGLTGELFF. The chain recombines TRBV28 with TRBJ2-2, with TRBD2 matching 7 bases. Losses at the gene ends were 5 bases for V and 4 bases for J; bases not matched to a gene: 7. CDR1 and CDR2 from the germline V gene are MDHEN and SYDVKM. The CDR3 runs to 15 residues.

This chain joins TRBV20-1 and TRBJ1-1, with D possibly TRBD1 on 6 matching bases. The CDR3 spans 14 residues. Germline V gives CDR1 DFQATT, CDR2 SNEGSKA (reference sequence). V was trimmed by 1 base and J by 2 bases, leaving 11 bases between them. The CDR3 DNA reads as TGCAGTGCTAGAGGGGGGGGGCTTAACACTGAAGCTTTCTTT. Protein: CSARGGGLNTEAFF.

There are a few counts of this clonotype. The V call is TRBV24-1, the J call TRBJ2-1, with D unclear. Germline-derived CDR1 and CDR2 are KGHDR and SFDVKD. V lost 3 bases and J lost 15, with 17 bases in between. CDR3 length: 13 residues. CDR3 DNA: TGTGCCACCAGTGATATCCTCACCGATTATAGGTTCTTC. Translating gives CATSDILTDYRFF.

The V call is TRBV12-3 or TRBV12-4, the J call TRBJ2-5; D unclear. CDR3 length equals 12 residues. The ends were cut back, 5 bases at V and 3 bases at J, with 7 bases in the middle. The CDR3: CASSKWEETQYF. CDR3 sequence (DNA): TGTGCCAGCAGTAAGTGGGAAGAGACCCAGTACTTC.

This clonotype appeared once. The rearrangement links TRBV4-1 to TRBJ2-1; the match to TRBD2 covers 10 bases. CDR1 and CDR2 from the germline V gene are MGHRA and YSYEKL. V gave up 2 bases and J gave up 5 bases; unmatched junction bases: 12. The CDR3 has 18 residues. The CDR3 DNA follows: TGCGCCAGCAGCCAACAAACTGGAGCGGGGGGGACACACAATGAGCAGTTCTTC. This encodes CASSQQTGAGGTHNEQFF.

V gene TRBV4-1 combines with J gene TRBJ2-7; 7 positions agree with TRBD2. J was trimmed by 5 bases and V by 1 base; bases with no gene match: 8. Germline-derived CDR1 and CDR2 are MGHRA and YSYEKL. CDR3 length equals 15 residues. The CDR3 region has the DNA TGCGCCAGCAGCCAAGGGTTGCGGGAGTCCCACGAGCAGTACTTC. Protein: CASSQGLRESHEQYF.

V and J are TRBV12-3 or TRBV12-4 and TRBJ1-3, with unresolved D. The CDR3 consists of 12 residues. Trimming took off 3 bases at V and 6 bases at J, with 6 bases between the two ends. CDR3 amino acids: CASSFRSNTIYF. CDR3 sequence (DNA): TGTGCCAGCAGTTTCAGGTCAAACACCATATATTTT.

Concerning this clonotype itself: The junction departs from the called germline gene at one end, perhaps through a read error. The CDR3 nucleotides are TGTGCCAGCAGCCAAGTTGAGGAGATCCAGTACTTC. Its translation is CASSQVEEIQYF. This chain connects TRBV3-1 to TRBJ2-5, with D unresolved. Germline loops: CDR1 LGHDT, CDR2 YNNKEL (reference sequence). CDR3 length: 12 amino acids.